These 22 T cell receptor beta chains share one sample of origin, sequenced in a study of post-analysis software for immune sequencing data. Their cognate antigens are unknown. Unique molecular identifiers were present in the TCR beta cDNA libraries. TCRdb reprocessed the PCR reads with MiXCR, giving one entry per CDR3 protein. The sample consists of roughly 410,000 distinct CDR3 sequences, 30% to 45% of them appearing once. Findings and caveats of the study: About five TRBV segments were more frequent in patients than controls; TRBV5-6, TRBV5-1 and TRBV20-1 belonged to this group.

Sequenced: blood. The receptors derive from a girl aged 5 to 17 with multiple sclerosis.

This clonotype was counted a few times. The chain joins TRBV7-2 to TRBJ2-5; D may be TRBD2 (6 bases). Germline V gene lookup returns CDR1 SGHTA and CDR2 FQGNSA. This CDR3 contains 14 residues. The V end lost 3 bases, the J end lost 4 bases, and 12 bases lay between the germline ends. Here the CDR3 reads CASSFAGKRETQYF. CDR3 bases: TGTGCCAGCAGCTTCGCGGGGAAGAGAGAGACCCAGTACTTC.

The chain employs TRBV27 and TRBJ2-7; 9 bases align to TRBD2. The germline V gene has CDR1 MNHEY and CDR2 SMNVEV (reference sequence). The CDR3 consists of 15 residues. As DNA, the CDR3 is TGTGCTTCGGGGGCGGCGGGGGGGCCTTTCTACGAGCAGTACTTC. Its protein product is CASGAAGGPFYEQYF.

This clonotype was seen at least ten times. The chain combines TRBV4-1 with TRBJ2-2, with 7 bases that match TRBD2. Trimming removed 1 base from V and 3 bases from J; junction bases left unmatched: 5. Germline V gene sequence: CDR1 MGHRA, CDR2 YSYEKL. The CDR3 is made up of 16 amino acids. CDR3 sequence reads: CASSQGRGRDTGELFF. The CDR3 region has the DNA TGCGCCAGCAGCCAAGGCCGAGGGAGGGACACCGGGGAGCTGTTTTTT.

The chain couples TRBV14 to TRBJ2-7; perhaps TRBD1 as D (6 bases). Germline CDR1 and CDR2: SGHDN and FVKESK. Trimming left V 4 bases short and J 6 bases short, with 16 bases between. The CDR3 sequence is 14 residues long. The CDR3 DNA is TGTGCCAGCAGCCCTCGGACAGACTCGGGCGAGCAGTACTTC. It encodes CASSPRTDSGEQYF.

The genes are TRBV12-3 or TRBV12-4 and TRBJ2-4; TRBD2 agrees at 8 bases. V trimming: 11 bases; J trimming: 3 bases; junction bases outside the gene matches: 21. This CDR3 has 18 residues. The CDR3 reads CAPTGLAGPWVGKNIQYF. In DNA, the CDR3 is TGTGCCCCCACAGGGCTAGCGGGCCCTTGGGTAGGCAAAAACATTCAGTACTTC.

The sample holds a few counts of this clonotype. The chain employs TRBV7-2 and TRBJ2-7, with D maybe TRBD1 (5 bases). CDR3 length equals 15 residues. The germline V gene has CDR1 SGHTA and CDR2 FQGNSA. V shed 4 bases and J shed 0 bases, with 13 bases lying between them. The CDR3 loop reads CASSSYRFRSYEQYF. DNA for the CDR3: TGTGCCAGCAGCTCCTACAGGTTCCGCTCCTACGAGCAGTACTTC.

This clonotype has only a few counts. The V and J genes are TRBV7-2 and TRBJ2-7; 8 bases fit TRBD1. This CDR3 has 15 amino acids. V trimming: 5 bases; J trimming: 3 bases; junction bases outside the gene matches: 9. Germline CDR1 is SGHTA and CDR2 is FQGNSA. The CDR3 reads CASSTGQGGIYEQYF. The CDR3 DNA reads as TGTGCCAGCAGCACCGGACAGGGTGGGATCTACGAGCAGTACTTC.

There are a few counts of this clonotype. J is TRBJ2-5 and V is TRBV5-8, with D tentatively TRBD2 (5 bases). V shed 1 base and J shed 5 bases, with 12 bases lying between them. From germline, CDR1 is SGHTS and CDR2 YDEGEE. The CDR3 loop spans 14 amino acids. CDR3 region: CASSLWGVGETQYF. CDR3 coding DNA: TGTGCCAGCAGCTTGTGGGGAGTCGGGGAGACCCAGTACTTC. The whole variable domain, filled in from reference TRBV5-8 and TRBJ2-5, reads EAGVTQSPTHLIKTRGQQATLRCSPISGHTSVYWYQQALGLGLQFLLWYDEGEERNRGNFPPRFSGRQFPNYSSELNVNALELEDSALYLCASSLWGVGETQYFGPGTRLLVL.

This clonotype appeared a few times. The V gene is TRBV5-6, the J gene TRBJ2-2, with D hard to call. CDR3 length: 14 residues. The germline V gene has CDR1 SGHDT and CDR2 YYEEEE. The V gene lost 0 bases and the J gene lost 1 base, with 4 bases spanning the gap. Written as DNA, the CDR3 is TGTGCCAGCAGCTTGGGACAGAACACCGGGGAGCTGTTTTTT. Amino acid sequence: CASSLGQNTGELFF.

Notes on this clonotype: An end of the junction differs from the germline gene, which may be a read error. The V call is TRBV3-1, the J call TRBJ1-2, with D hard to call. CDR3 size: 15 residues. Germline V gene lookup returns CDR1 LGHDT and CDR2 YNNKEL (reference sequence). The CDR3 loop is CASSQLGGQNYGCTF. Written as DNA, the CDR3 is TGTGCCAGCAGCCAACTAGGAGGTCAGAACTATGGCTGCACCTTC.

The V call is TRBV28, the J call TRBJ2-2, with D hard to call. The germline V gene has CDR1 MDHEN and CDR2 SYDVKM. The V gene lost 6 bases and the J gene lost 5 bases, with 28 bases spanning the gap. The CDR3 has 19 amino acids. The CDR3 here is CASSPYKTRRREWTGELFF. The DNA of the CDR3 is TGTGCCAGCAGCCCCTATAAGACCAGACGAAGAGAGTGGACCGGGGAGCTGTTTTTT.

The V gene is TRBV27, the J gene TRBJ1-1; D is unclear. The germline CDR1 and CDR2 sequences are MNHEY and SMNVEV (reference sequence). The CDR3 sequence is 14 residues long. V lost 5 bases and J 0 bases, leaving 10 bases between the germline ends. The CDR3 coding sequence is TGTGCCAGCAGTCATTCAGCGCTGAACACTGAAGCTTTCTTT. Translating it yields CASSHSALNTEAFF.

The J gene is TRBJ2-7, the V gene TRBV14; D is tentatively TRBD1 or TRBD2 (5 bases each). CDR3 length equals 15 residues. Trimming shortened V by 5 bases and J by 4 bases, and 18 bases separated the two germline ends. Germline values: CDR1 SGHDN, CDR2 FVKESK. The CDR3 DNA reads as TGTGCCAGCAGCAAAACGAGCGGTGGGGCTTACGAGCAGTACTTC. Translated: CASSKTSGGAYEQYF.

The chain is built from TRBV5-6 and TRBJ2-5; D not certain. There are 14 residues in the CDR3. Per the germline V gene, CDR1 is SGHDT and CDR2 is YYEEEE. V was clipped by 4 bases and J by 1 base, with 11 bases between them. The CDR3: CASSPALTQETQYF. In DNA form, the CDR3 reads TGTGCCAGCAGCCCGGCCCTGACCCAAGAGACCCAGTACTTC.

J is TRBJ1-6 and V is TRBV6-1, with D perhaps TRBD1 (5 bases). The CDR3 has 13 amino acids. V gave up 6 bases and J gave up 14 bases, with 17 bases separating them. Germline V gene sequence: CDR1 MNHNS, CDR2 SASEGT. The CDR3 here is CASREWGSFALHF. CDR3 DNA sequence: TGTGCCAGCAGGGAATGGGGCAGCTTCGCCCTCCACTTT.

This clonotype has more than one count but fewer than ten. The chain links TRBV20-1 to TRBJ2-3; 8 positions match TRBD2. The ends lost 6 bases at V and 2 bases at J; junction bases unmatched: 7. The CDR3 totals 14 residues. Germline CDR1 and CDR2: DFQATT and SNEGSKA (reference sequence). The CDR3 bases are TGCAGTGCCTTAGGCGGGGGGATCACAGATACGCAGTATTTT. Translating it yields CSALGGGITDTQYF.

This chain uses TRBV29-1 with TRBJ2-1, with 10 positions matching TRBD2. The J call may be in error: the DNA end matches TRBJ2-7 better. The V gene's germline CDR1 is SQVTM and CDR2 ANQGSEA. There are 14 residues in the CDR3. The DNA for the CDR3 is TGCAGCGACCAACTAGCGGGGAACTACAATGAGCAGTACTTC. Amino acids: CSDQLAGNYNEQYF.

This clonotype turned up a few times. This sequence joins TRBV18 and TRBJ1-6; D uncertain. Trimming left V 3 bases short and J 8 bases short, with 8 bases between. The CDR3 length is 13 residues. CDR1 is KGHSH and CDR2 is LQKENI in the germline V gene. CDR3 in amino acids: CASSPSRDSPLHF. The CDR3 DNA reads TGTGCCAGCTCACCGTCCCGGGATTCACCCCTCCACTTT.

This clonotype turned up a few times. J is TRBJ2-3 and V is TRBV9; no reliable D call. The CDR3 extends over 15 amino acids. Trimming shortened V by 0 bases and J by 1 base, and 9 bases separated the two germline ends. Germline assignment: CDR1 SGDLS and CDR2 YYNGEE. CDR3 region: CASSVEGSRTDTQYF. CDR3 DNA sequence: TGTGCCAGCAGCGTAGAGGGATCCCGCACAGATACGCAGTATTTT.

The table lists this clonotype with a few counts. The DNA of the CDR3 is TGCGCCAGCAGCCCTGATTCGGGGACCGGAAACACCATATATTTT. It yields the protein CASSPDSGTGNTIYF. V gene TRBV4-3 combines with J gene TRBJ1-3, with a tentative D call TRBD1 (5 bases). The CDR3 has 15 residues. V was pared by 4 bases and J by 4 bases, with 14 bases between. Germline V gene data show CDR1 as LGHNA and CDR2 as YSLEER.

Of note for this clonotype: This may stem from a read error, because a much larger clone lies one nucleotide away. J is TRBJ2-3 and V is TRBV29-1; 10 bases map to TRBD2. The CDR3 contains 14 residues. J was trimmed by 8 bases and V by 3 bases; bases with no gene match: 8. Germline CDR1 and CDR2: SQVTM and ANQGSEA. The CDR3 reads CSVEEAGGAGTQYF. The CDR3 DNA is TGCAGCGTTGAGGAAGCGGGGGGGGCAGGTACGCAGTATTTT.

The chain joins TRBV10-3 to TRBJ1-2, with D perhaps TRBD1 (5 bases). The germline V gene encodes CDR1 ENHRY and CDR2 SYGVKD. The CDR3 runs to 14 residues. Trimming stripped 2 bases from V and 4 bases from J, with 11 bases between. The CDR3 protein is CAISEKGLFYGYTF. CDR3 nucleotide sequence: TGTGCCATCAGTGAGAAGGGACTTTTCTATGGCTACACCTTC.